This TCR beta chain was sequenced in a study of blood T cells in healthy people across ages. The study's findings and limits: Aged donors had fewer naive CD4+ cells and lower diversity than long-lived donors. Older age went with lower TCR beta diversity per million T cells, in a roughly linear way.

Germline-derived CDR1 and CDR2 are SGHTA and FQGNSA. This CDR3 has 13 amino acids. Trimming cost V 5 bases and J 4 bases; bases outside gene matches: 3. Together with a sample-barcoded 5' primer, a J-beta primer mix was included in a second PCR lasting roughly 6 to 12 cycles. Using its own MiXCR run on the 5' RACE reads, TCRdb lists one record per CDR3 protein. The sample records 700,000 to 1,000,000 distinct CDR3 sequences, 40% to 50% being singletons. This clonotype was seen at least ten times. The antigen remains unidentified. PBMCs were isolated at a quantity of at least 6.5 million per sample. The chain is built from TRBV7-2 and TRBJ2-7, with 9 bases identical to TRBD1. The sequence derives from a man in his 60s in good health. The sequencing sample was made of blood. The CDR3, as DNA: TGTGCCAGCAGCACGGGACAGGGTTACGAGCAGTACTTC. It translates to CASSTGQGYEQYF.